This record covers a single T cell receptor (beta chain). This sample is drawn from a study of T cells of healthy individuals. One entry per CDR3 protein, called by TCRdb with MiXCR from the 5' RACE reads. This table holds about 96,000 distinct CDR3 sequences, approximately 16% found once. The V gene lost 7 bases and the J gene lost 0 bases, with 9 bases spanning the gap. Germline V gene sequence: CDR1 MNHNY, CDR2 SVGAGI (reference sequence). The CDR3 totals 13 residues. This chain connects TRBV6-6 to TRBJ1-1; the D gene is possibly TRBD1 (5 bases). This TCR was sampled from a human donor in good health. In DNA form, the CDR3 reads TGTGCCAGCAAACGACAGCTGAACACTGAAGCTTTCTTT. Its translation is CASKRQLNTEAFF.